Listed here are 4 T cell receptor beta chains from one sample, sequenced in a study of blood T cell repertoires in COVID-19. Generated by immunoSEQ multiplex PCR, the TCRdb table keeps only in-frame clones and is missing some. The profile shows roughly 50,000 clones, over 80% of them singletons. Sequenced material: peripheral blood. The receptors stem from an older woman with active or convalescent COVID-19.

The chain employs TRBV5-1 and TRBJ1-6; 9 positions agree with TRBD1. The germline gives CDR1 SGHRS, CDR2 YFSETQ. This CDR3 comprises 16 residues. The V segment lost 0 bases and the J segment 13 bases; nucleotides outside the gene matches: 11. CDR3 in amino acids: CASSLDGVGQGGPLHF. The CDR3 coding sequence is TGCGCCAGCAGCTTGGATGGAGTGGGACAGGGCGGTCCCCTCCACTTT. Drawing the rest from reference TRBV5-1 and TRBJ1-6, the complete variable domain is KAGVTQTPRYLIKTRGQQVTLSCSPISGHRSVSWYQQTPGQGLQFLFEYFSETQRNKGNFPGRFSGRQFSNSRSEMNVSTLELGDSALYLCASSLDGVGQGGPLHFGNGTRLTVT.

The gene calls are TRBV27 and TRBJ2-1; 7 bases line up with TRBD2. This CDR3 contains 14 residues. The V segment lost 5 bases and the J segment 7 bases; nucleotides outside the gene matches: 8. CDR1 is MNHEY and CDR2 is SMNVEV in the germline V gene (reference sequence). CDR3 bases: TGTGCCAGCAGTCCCCGGGACTACGCTAATGAGCAGTTCTTC. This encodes CASSPRDYANEQFF.

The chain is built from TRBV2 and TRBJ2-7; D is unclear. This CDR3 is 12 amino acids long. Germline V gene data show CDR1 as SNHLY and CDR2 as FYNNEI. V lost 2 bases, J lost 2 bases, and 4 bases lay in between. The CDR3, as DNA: TGTGCCAGCAGTGAAACAACCTACGAGCAGTACTTC. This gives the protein CASSETTYEQYF.

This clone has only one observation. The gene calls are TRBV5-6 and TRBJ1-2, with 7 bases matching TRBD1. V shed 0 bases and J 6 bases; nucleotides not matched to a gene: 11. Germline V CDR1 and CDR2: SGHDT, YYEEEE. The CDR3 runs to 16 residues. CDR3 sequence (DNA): TGTGCCAGCAGCTTGGCCTTTAGGGGGCGCCTCGATGGCTACACCTTC. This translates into CASSLAFRGRLDGYTF.